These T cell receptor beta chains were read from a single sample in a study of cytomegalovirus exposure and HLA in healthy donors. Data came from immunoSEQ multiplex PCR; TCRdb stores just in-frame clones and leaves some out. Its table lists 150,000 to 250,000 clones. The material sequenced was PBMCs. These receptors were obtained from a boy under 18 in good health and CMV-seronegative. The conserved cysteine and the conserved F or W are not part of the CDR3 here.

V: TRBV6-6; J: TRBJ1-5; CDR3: AISSSNQPQH
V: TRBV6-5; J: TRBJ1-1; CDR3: ASTSRGSSTEAF
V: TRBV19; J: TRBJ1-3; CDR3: ASWDTTSGNTIY
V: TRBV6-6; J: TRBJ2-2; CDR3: ASSYLAGTRGGELF
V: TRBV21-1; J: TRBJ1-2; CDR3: ASSTYRDNGYT
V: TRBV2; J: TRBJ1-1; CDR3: ASSEPPGMNTEAF
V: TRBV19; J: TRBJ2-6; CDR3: ASSTSSGANVLT
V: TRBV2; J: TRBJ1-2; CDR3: ASRGGEGRTNYGYT
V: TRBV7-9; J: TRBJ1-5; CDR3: ASSQTGFNQPQH
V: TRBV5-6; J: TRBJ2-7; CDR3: ASSLQSYEQY
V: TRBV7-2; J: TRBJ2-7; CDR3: ASSPGHYEQY
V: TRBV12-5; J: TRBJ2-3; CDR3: ASGYSHTDTQY
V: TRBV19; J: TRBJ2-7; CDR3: ASSVEGVGEQY
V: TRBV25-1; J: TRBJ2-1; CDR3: ASLQGGSYNEQF
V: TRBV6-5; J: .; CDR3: ASSYSDRPNYEQY
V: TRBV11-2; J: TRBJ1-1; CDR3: ASSRPGGAEAF
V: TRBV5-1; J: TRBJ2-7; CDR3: ASSLRQGGEQY
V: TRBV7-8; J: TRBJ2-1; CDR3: ASSELGLVYLNEQF
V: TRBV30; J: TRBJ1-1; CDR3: AWSNWGGRGRGTEAF
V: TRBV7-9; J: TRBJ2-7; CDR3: ASSLPGLLAEQY
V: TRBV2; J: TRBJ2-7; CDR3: ASMDFPSRVYEQY
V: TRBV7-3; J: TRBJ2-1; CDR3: ASSLQGDGEQF
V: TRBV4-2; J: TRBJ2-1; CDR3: ASSPGTSGGAGNEQF
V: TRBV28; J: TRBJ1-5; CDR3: ASSPTRRLAGNQPQH
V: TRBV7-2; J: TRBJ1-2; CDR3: ASIRTGDNYGYT
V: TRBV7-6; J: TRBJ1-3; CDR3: ASSPFVGGGNTIY
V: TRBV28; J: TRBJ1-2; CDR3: AVPRDQAYGYT
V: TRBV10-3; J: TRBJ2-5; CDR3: ATLRGQETQY
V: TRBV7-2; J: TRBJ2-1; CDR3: ASSPSWDRAYNEQF
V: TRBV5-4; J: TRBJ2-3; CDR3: ASSLAAVAGTDTQY
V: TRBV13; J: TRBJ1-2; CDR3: ASSSPVYYGYT
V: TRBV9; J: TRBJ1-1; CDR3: ASSSGTLGKGTEAF
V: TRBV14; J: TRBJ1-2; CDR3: ASSDPGQGDYGYT
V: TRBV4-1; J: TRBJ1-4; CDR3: ASSPGSREKLF
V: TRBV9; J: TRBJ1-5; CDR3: ASSATGGQPQH
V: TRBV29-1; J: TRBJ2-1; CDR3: SVDLGTSIGEQF
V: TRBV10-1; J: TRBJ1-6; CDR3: ASSRWDRSNLSPLH
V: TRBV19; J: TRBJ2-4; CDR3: ASTQEGLNKNIQY
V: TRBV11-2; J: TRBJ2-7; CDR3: ASSFPGHLIYSYEQY
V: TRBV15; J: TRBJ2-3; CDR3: ATMEGGNTDTQY
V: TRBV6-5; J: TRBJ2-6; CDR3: ASSRRGDGANVLT
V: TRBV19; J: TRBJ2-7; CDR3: ASSMGTGASYEQY
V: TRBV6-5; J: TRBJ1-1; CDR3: ASIPAGATEAF
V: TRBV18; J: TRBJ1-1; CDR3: ASFQTGGVTEAF
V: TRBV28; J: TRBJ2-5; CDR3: ASLPAGGKYQETQY
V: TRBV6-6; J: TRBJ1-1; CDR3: ASSHTGGERTEAF
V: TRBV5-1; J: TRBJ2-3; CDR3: ASSLGALAGADTQY
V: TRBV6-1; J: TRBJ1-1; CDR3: ASSTGQGATTEAF
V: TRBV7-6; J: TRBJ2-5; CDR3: ASSFSRGLETQY
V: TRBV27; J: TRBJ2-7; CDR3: ASSYTGGYEQY